This T cell receptor beta chain was recovered during a study of blood T cells in healthy people across ages. A second PCR, run for 7 to 11 cycles, used a sample-barcoded 5' primer plus a J-beta primer mix. One entry per CDR3 protein results from TCRdb running MiXCR on the 5' RACE reads. The sample shows 650,000 to 1,000,000 distinct CDR3 sequences, roughly 46% of them seen only once. The study's findings and limits: PBMCs were not sorted, which prevented a conclusive comparison of naive versus antigen-experienced cells.

A word on this clonotype: What it binds is unknown.

Isolated PBMCs totaled at least 6 million in each sample. The CDR3 runs 15 residues. V gave up 3 bases and J gave up 5 bases, with 17 bases separating them. Germline values: CDR1 SGHTA, CDR2 FQGNSA. The source material was blood. This TCR came from a man older than 75 in good health. The gene calls are TRBV7-2 and TRBJ2-7; D is possibly TRBD2 (5 bases). The CDR3 DNA follows: TGTGCCAGCAGCTTTAGGGCGTGGGAGCCCCACGAGCAGTACTTC. Protein: CASSFRAWEPHEQYF.